The source of this T cell receptor beta chain is a study of blood T cell repertoires in COVID-19. Here immunoSEQ multiplex PCR was the method, and the copy in TCRdb shows in-frame clones only, minus some. The table includes some 210,000 clones, around four fifths detected once. The sample comprised peripheral blood. The sequence was collected from a woman between 50 and 59 years old with active or convalescent COVID-19.

CDR3 coding DNA: TGTGCCAGCAGCCCCGGGACAGGGAGCTTTCAGCCCCAGCATTTT. Amino acids: CASSPGTGSFQPQHF. The gene calls are TRBV5-4 and TRBJ1-5, with TRBD1 matching over 9 bases. The CDR3 totals 15 residues. Germline CDR1 SGHNT, CDR2 YYREEE (reference sequence). Trimming took 4 bases from V and 6 from J; bases not matched to a gene: 8.